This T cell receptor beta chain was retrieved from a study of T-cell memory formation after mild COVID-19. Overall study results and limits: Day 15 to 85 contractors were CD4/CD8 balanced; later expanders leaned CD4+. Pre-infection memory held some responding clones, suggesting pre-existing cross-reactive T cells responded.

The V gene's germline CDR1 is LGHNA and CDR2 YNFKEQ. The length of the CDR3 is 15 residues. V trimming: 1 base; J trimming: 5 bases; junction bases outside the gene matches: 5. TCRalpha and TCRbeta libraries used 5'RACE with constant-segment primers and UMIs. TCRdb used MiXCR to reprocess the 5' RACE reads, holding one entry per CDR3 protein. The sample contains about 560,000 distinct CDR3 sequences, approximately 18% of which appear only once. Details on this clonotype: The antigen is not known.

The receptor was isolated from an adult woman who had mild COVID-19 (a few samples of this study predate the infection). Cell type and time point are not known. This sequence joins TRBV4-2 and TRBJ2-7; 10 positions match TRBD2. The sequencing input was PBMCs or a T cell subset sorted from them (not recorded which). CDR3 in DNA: TGTGCCAGCAGCCAAGGTGAGCTAGCGGGGGACGAGCAGTACTTC. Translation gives CASSQGELAGDEQYF.